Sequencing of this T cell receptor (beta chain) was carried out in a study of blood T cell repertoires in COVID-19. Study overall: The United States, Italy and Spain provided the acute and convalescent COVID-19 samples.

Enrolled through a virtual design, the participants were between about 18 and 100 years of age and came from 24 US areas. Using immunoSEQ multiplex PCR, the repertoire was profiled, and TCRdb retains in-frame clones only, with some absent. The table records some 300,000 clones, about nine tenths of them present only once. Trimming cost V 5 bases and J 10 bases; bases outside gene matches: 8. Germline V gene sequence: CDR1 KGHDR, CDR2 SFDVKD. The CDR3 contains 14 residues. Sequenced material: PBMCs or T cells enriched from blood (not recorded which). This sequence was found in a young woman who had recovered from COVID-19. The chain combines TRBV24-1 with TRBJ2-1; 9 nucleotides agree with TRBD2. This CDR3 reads CATSGGLAPGEQFF. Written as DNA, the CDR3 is TGTGCCACCAGTGGAGGACTAGCGCCCGGAGAGCAGTTCTTC.